Here is one T cell receptor (beta chain) with its context. The sample is drawn from a study of blood T cell repertoires in COVID-19. The wider study: Acute and convalescent COVID-19 samples came from the United States, Italy and Spain. PBMCs, B-cell-depleted T cells, or T cells provided the cDNA or gDNA that made up the material.

The protocol was immunoSEQ multiplex PCR, while the TCRdb copy is restricted to in-frame clones and leaves out a portion. The sample holds approximately 150,000 clones, around 80% seen once. The CDR3 runs to 17 residues. The junction had 15 bases not matched to a gene; V was cut back by 3 bases and J by 6 bases. Germline assignment: CDR1 SEHNR and CDR2 FQNEAQ (reference sequence). The chain employs TRBV7-9 and TRBJ2-7, with TRBD1 identical over 9 bases. The clonotype comes from a woman aged 50 to 60 with acute or convalescent COVID-19. Specimen: peripheral blood. Here the CDR3 DNA reads TGTGCCAGCAGCTTTGAGGGCACCGGGACAGGGTCAGCCGAGCAGTACTTC. This translates into CASSFEGTGTGSAEQYF.